This T cell receptor beta chain was profiled in a study of cytomegalovirus exposure and HLA in healthy donors. Findings and limits, study-wide: According to a later analysis, most TCR beta chains associated with CMV appeared HLA-restricted.

The CDR3 is 13 residues long. V lost 2 bases, J lost 1 base, and 5 bases lay in between. In germline, CDR1 is MNHEY, CDR2 SVGAGI. Both 60 Vbeta primers and 13 Jbeta primers went into the PCR. TCRdb's copy holds only in-frame clones and misses some; the assay was immunoSEQ multiplex PCR. The sample has 130,000 or so clones; approximately 85% are singletons. Concerning this clone: The antigen is unknown. Other DNA sequences in this specimen translate into the identical CDR3.

The chain recombines TRBV6-5 with TRBJ1-1; D is uncertain. The material sequenced was PBMCs. The origin of this receptor is a young woman in good health and CMV-seropositive. DNA of the CDR3: TGTGCCAGCAGTTACCCGGGGAACACTGAAGCTTTCTTT. Its translation is CASSYPGNTEAFF.